The 19 T cell receptor beta chains below were found in one sample sequenced in a study of post-analysis software for immune sequencing data. The study, taken as a whole, reports: Five TRBV segments were significantly more frequent in patients than in controls. TRBV5-6, TRBV5-1 and TRBV20-1 were among these segments.

Their target antigens are unknown. Incorporated into the TCR beta cDNA libraries were unique molecular identifiers, which served to reduce PCR and sequencing biases. Each CDR3 protein is one row after TCRdb ran MiXCR on the PCR reads. The sample has some 450,000 distinct CDR3 sequences, approximately 46% seen once; the top ten hold 9.5% to 13%. The sample was blood. These receptors originate from a girl between 5 and 17 years old with multiple sclerosis.

The chain employs TRBV3-1 and TRBJ2-4; D remains ambiguous. The J call may be mistaken, given a closer DNA end match to TRBJ2-7. The CDR3 is 16 residues long. Germline lookup yields CDR1 LGHDT and CDR2 YNNKEL (reference sequence). CDR3 nucleotides: TGTGCCAGCAGCCAAGTCGGCCGGGCTGATAGCTACGAGCAGTACTTC. Encoded protein: CASSQVGRADSYEQYF.

There are a few counts of this clonotype. The rearrangement links TRBV11-1 to TRBJ2-5; the D gene is possibly TRBD2 (6 bases). The V gene lost 1 base and the J gene lost 0 bases, with 6 bases spanning the gap. CDR3 size: 14 residues. Looked up from germline, CDR1 is SGHAT and CDR2 is FQDESV (reference sequence). CDR3 coding DNA: TGTGCCAGCAGCTTAGGGGACTACCAAGAGACCCAGTACTTC. Translating it yields CASSLGDYQETQYF.

The gene calls are TRBV7-2 and TRBJ2-5; 12 nucleotides line up with TRBD2. V trimming: 0 bases; J trimming: 5 bases; junction bases outside the gene matches: 10. This CDR3 comprises 18 residues. The germline CDR1 and CDR2 sequences are SGHTA and FQGNSA. CDR3 nucleotides: TGTGCCAGCAGCTTAGCCCGACCGGGACTAGCGGGCTTTGAGACCCAGTACTTC. Its translation: CASSLARPGLAGFETQYF.

This clonotype was observed a few times. It is unclear where the CDR3 begins or ends on the DNA, so no DNA is shown, and the CDR3 is as TCRdb lists it. This chain connects TRBV28 to TRBJ2-1; TRBD1 is the table's D call and was not checked against the DNA. The CDR3 has 16 amino acids, counting both end residues. CDR1 MDHEN and CDR2 SYDVKM come from the germline V gene. The CDR3 is CASSLHRGVLSWEQFF.

V is TRBV5-1 and J is TRBJ1-1, with D maybe TRBD1 (6 bases). With 7 bases removed from V and 1 base from J, the gap between germline ends came to 14 bases. The germline CDR1 and CDR2 sequences are SGHRS and YFSETQ. There are 14 residues in the CDR3. The CDR3 loop reads CASQRGGGNTEAFF. CDR3 DNA: TGCGCCAGCCAGCGGGGGGGCGGGAACACTGAAGCTTTCTTT.

The chain links TRBV14 to TRBJ1-2, with a tentative D call TRBD1 (5 bases). The CDR3 contains 15 residues. Germline V gives CDR1 SGHDN, CDR2 FVKESK. Trimming removed 3 bases from V and 5 bases from J, with 16 bases in between. Here the CDR3 reads CASSQEMGLTYGYTF. CDR3 coding DNA: TGTGCCAGCAGCCAGGAAATGGGACTTACTTATGGCTACACCTTC. Using reference TRBV14 and TRBJ1-2 for the parts outside the CDR3, the full variable domain is EAGVTQFPSHSVIEKGQTVTLRCDPISGHDNLYWYRRVMGKEIKFLLHFVKESKQDESGMPNNRFLAERTGGTYSTLKVQPAELEDSGVYFCASSQEMGLTYGYTFGSGTRLTVV.

The chain carries TRBV6-5 and TRBJ2-6; tentative D call: TRBD1 (6 bases). The CDR3 is made up of 18 amino acids. The germline V gene encodes CDR1 MNHEY and CDR2 SVGAGI. The V gene lost 4 bases and the J gene lost 2 bases, with 18 bases spanning the gap. CDR3: CASSSLTGMGAGANVLTF. CDR3 DNA: TGTGCCAGCAGTTCTCTCACAGGGATGGGCGCTGGGGCCAACGTCCTGACTTTC.

In its sample, this clonotype was seen many times. The chain joins TRBV5-1 to TRBJ2-1; 10 bases are a match to TRBD2. This CDR3 is built from 14 residues. The V gene end was trimmed by 5 bases and the J gene end by 4 bases; junction bases not matched to a gene: 3. From germline, CDR1 is SGHRS and CDR2 YFSETQ. CDR3 DNA: TGCGCCAGCAGTGGTAGCGGGGGGTACAATGAGCAGTTCTTC. This gives the protein CASSGSGGYNEQFF.

This clonotype was counted a few times. This chain links TRBV4-1 with TRBJ2-3; D call uncertain. V dropped 1 base and J dropped 4 bases, with 12 bases sitting between them. The germline V gene has CDR1 MGHRA and CDR2 YSYEKL. This CDR3 comprises 15 residues. The CDR3 here is CASSQVGSSSDTQYF. CDR3 DNA: TGCGCCAGCAGCCAAGTCGGTAGCAGTTCAGATACGCAGTATTTT.

V gene TRBV6-5 combines with J gene TRBJ1-1, with a possible D match to TRBD1 (5 bases). Trimming took off 5 bases at V and 7 bases at J, with 17 bases between the two ends. Germline CDR1 is MNHEY and CDR2 is SVGAGI. The CDR3 is made up of 14 amino acids. The CDR3 bases are TGTGCCAGCAGTACTTGGGACGGTCGGATTGAAGCTTTCTTT. This gives the protein CASSTWDGRIEAFF.

This clonotype came up a few times. The V gene is TRBV20-1, the J gene TRBJ2-1; tentatively, D is TRBD1 or TRBD2 (5 bases each). This CDR3 has 14 amino acids. The V gene lost 3 bases and the J gene lost 9 bases, with 18 bases spanning the gap. Germline V gene lookup returns CDR1 DFQATT and CDR2 SNEGSKA (reference sequence). The CDR3 DNA reads as TGCAGTGCTAGCCGGGACCAAATTCGGCCTGAGCAGTTCTTC. Its protein is CSASRDQIRPEQFF.

The genes are TRBV27 and TRBJ2-5; maybe TRBD1 (6 bases). Trimming stripped 0 bases from V and 4 bases from J, with 12 bases between. CDR1 and CDR2 from the germline V gene are MNHEY and SMNVEV (reference sequence). This CDR3 has 15 residues. CDR3 coding DNA: TGTGCCAGCAGTTTATCGGCAGGGGCCTTAGAGACCCAGTACTTC. Its translation is CASSLSAGALETQYF.

The V and J genes are TRBV20-1 and TRBJ1-1; no clear D. CDR3 size: 16 residues. Germline loops: CDR1 DFQATT, CDR2 SNEGSKA (reference sequence). V was shortened by 6 bases and J by 1 base, with 21 bases between the two germline ends. The CDR3: CSAGGGPSYRNTEAFF. The DNA of the CDR3 is TGCAGTGCGGGCGGCGGGCCCTCCTATCGGAACACTGAAGCTTTCTTT.

On this clonotype: Relative to the germline gene, one junction end is altered; a read error may explain this. The chain couples TRBV20-1 to TRBJ2-7; 9 nucleotides align to TRBD2. In germline, CDR1 is DFQATT, CDR2 SNEGSKA (reference sequence). The CDR3 loop spans 14 amino acids. The CDR3 DNA is TGCAGTGCTAGAGCGACTAGCGGTTCCTACGGGCAGTACTTC. Translating gives CSARATSGSYGQYF.

This clonotype was seen a few times. The V call is TRBV5-1, the J call TRBJ1-2; possibly TRBD1 for D (5 bases). Germline assignment: CDR1 SGHRS and CDR2 YFSETQ. The CDR3 totals 15 residues. The V gene lost 3 bases and the J gene lost 0 bases, with 12 bases spanning the gap. CDR3 nucleotide sequence: TGCGCCAGCAGCTGGACCGGGGGTACTAACTATGGCTACACCTTC. This sequence encodes CASSWTGGTNYGYTF.

This clonotype was picked up a small number of times. The junction departs from the called germline gene at one end, perhaps through a read error. V usage is TRBV7-7 and J usage is TRBJ2-7; D gene ambiguous. The CDR3 has 13 amino acids. Germline CDR1 reads SSHAT; CDR2 reads FNYEAQ (reference sequence). CDR3 loop: CASSRDPTYEQYF. Written as DNA, the CDR3 is TGCGCCAGCAGCCGCGACCCTACCTACGAGCAGTACTTC.

The chain recombines TRBV4-2 with TRBJ1-6; perhaps TRBD1 as D (5 bases). CDR3 size: 14 residues. The germline gives CDR1 LGHNA, CDR2 YNFKEQ. V shed 1 base and J shed 8 bases, with 9 bases lying between them. In DNA form, the CDR3 reads TGTGCCAGCAGCCAAGGACAGACCGATTCACCCCTCCACTTT. Protein product: CASSQGQTDSPLHF.

The chain combines TRBV21-1 with TRBJ1-2. TRBV21-1 is given as a pseudogene. This CDR3 region has 16 residues. CDR3 sequence reads: CASSKGRRARDYGYTF. CDR3 bases: TGTGCCAGCAGCAAAGGGCGCCGAGCACGCGATTATGGCTACACCTTC.

A remark on this clonotype: This may arise from a read error, as a much more abundant clone is one base away. The chain recombines TRBV12-3 or TRBV12-4 with TRBJ2-1; 8 nucleotides agree with TRBD1. The CDR3 sequence is 13 residues long. The CDR3 reads CTSRRTGPNEQFF. The CDR3 DNA follows: TGTACCAGCAGGAGGACAGGGCCCAATGAGCAGTTCTTC.